Listed below are T cell receptor beta chains from one sample, sequenced in a study of T cell responses to AZD1222 COVID-19 vaccine. TCRdb's table, derived via immunoSEQ multiplex PCR, lists solely in-frame clones and lacks some. The sample lists around 130,000 clones; roughly 93% were seen once. Sequencing was performed on peripheral blood, taken on day 0 of AZD1222 vaccination. Receptor source: an adult in good health. The CDR3 runs from the conserved cysteine through the conserved F or W. A D gene is named only where the DNA matches it firmly. Size is stated for part of the rows, as once, few or many counts, or as a class when the clone is expanded.

TRBV29-1	.	.	TRBJ2-1	TGCAGCGTGCGCCCCTACAATGAGCAGTTCTTC	CSVRPYNEQFF
TRBV27	TRBD2	.	TRBJ2-1	TGTGCCAGCAGCCCGTCCCCTAGCGGGAGAAGGGGTGAGCAGTTCTTC	CASSPSPSGRRGEQFF
TRBV6-6	.	.	TRBJ2-5	TGTGCCAGCAGTTACCAAGATCGCCAAGAGACCCAGTACTTC	CASSYQDRQETQYF
TRBV7-9	.	.	TRBJ1-2	TGTGCCAGCAGCTTAGGACAGGCCGCCCTCTATGGCTACACCTTC	CASSLGQAALYGYTF
TRBV10-3	.	.	TRBJ2-5	TGTGCCATCAGTGAGTCGACACAGCCGCAAGAGACCCAGTACTTC	CAISESTQPQETQYF
TRBV2	TRBD1	once	TRBJ1-5	TGTGCCAGCAGGGGGACAGGGGGCGCCTATCAGCCCCAGCATTTT	CASRGTGGAYQPQHF
TRBV7-8	.	.	TRBJ2-2	TGTGCCAGCACCAAAGGACGGAACACCGGGGAGCTGTTTTTT	CASTKGRNTGELFF
TRBV7-9	.	.	TRBJ1-2	TGTGCCAGCAGCTTAGCGTGGGGGCGAGGCTACACCTTC	CASSLAWGRGYTF
TRBV27	TRBD2	.	TRBJ2-3	TGTGCCAGCGCGAGCGGGAGGGCGACAGATACGCAGTATTTT	CASASGRATDTQYF
TRBV5-4	.	.	TRBJ1-4	TGTGCCAGCAGCTTGGGGCACCAGGGGACTAATGAAAAACTGTTTTTT	CASSLGHQGTNEKLFF
TRBV18	TRBD1	.	TRBJ1-1	TGTGCCAGCTCACCGCGACAGGGGGCAAGCACTGAAGCTTTCTTT	CASSPRQGASTEAFF
TRBV6-5	.	.	TRBJ2-1	TGTGCCAGCAGTTACCAACCACCAACTATGTATGAGCAGTTCTTC	CASSYQPPTMYEQFF
TRBV9	.	.	TRBJ2-7	TGTGCCAGCAGCGTAGCCCCCGGGCAAATCTACGAGCAGTACTTC	CASSVAPGQIYEQYF
TRBV24-1	TRBD1	.	TRBJ2-2	TGTGCCACCAGTGACTCGGACAGGGGACCCGGGGAGCTGTTTTTT	CATSDSDRGPGELFF
TRBV6-2/TRBV6-3	TRBD2	.	TRBJ2-7	TGTGCCAGCAGTAAGGGACTAGCGGAGACCTACGAGCAGTACTTC	CASSKGLAETYEQYF
TRBV5-1	.	.	TRBJ2-7	TGCGCCAGCAGACCCAGCCTGGTGACAGCCACCTACGAGCAGTACTTC	CASRPSLVTATYEQYF
TRBV5-4	TRBD2	.	TRBJ2-1	TGTGCCAGCAGCCTCGCTTCCGGGACTAGCGGAAGTTATGAGCAGTTCTTC	CASSLASGTSGSYEQFF
TRBV10-2	TRBD1	few	TRBJ1-5	TGCGCCAGCAGGAGGGGACAGGGGCAACAGCCCCAGCATTTT	CASRRGQGQQPQHF
TRBV5-6	.	.	TRBJ1-2	TGTGCCAGCAGCTTCGCAGGGCCGATAGGAGCCCTTAACTATGGCTACACCTTC	CASSFAGPIGALNYGYTF
TRBV7-9	.	.	TRBJ2-1	TGTGCCAGCAGCTTTCCAGGGGCTGAGCAGTTCTTC	CASSFPGAEQFF
TRBV9	TRBD1	.	TRBJ1-5	TGTGCCAGCAGCGTAGGCGGACAGGGGTATCAGCCCCAGCATTTT	CASSVGGQGYQPQHF
TRBV11-2	TRBD1	.	TRBJ2-1	TGTGCCAGCAGCCGAATTCCCGGGACAGTTAATGAGCAGTTCTTC	CASSRIPGTVNEQFF
TRBV2	.	.	TRBJ1-5	TGTGCCAGCAGTGGTTCACAGGGCCCTGGTCAGCCCCAGCATTTT	CASSGSQGPGQPQHF
TRBV28	.	.	TRBJ1-2	TGTGCCAGCAGCCGACCGTCTAACTATGGCTACACCTTC	CASSRPSNYGYTF
TRBV4-1	TRBD1	.	TRBJ1-4	TGCGCCAGCAGCCCCAGGACAGGGATAGATGAAAAACTGTTTTTT	CASSPRTGIDEKLFF
TRBV7-2	TRBD2	once	TRBJ2-7	TGTGCCAGCAGCTTAGGGGGTAGCGGGACTTACGAGCAGTACTTC	CASSLGGSGTYEQYF
TRBV4-1	TRBD1	.	TRBJ1-3	TGCGCCAGCAGCCAAATGACAGGGGTGAACACCATATATTTT	CASSQMTGVNTIYF
TRBV30	TRBD2	.	TRBJ2-2	TGTGCCTGGAGTACCGGGACTAGCGGGAGGACCGGGGAGCTGTTTTTT	CAWSTGTSGRTGELFF
TRBV10-3	.	.	TRBJ1-1	TGTGCCATCAGTGAGAACTTACGGCGTTTAGAGGCTTTCTTT	CAISENLRRLEAFF
TRBV6-5	.	.	TRBJ1-1	TGTGCCAGCAGGGGGTATAACATGAACACTGAAGCTTTCTTT	CASRGYNMNTEAFF
TRBV7-9	.	.	TRBJ2-3	TGTGCCAGCAGCTTCTTGCGGGACACCACAGATACGCAGTATTTT	CASSFLRDTTDTQYF
TRBV5-1	TRBD2	.	TRBJ2-5	TGCGCCAGCAGCTTGGACGGGTTGGGACTAGCGGGAGAAGAGACCCAGTACTTC	CASSLDGLGLAGEETQYF
TRBV5-1	TRBD1	once	TRBJ1-1	TGCGCCAGCAGCTTGTATCCGGGACAGGGGAACACTGAAGCTTTCTTT	CASSLYPGQGNTEAFF
TRBV5-1	TRBD1	.	TRBJ2-1	TGCGCCAGCAGCGGGACAGGGGGGCCCTACAATGAGCAGTTCTTC	CASSGTGGPYNEQFF
TRBV7-9	.	.	TRBJ2-7	TGTGCCGCCCGGACGGATTCCTACGAGCAGTACTTC	CAARTDSYEQYF
TRBV18	.	.	TRBJ2-7	TGTGCCAGCTCACAAGCGACCGGACTCGGGGGAGAGCAGTACTTC	CASSQATGLGGEQYF
TRBV4-1	TRBD1	.	TRBJ1-1	TGCGCCAGCAGCCTAGCCGGGACAGGGTCGATTAACTCTCGGGCTTTCTTT	CASSLAGTGSINSRAFF